A selection of T cell receptor beta chains follows, all from one sample in a study of CD8+CD57+ T cells in acquired aplastic anemia. TCRdb re-analysed the reads in MiXCR, keeping a single row per CDR3 protein. The sample shows under 200,000 distinct CDR3 sequences, roughly 48% of them seen only once. Specimen: sorted CD4+, CD8+, or CD8+CD57+ T cells (not recorded which) from PBMCs. These TCRs come from a human donor with aplastic anemia. Each CDR3 is given with its conserved first and last residue. D genes are given only for firm matches. The size entry is marked missing in some rows and otherwise reads once, few, many or a size class.

>TRBD1|-|TRBV7-8|TRBJ1-2
TGTGCCAGCAGCTCTGGGACAGCGAACCACTATGGCTACACCTTC
CASSSGTANHYGYTF
>TRBD1|few|TRBV12-5|TRBJ2-7
TGTGCTAGTGGTCCACTGGACAGGGGAGGCTACGAGCAGTACTTC
CASGPLDRGGYEQYF
>TRBD2|many|TRBV11-3|TRBJ2-7
TGTGCCAGCAGCTTAGAGGGGGGACTAGCCCGCTACGAGCAGTACTTC
CASSLEGGLARYEQYF
>-|large|TRBV7-3|TRBJ1-6
TGTGCCAGCAGCTCTAACTCTGGATCACCCCTCCACTTT
CASSSNSGSPLHF
>TRBD1|-|TRBV20-1|TRBJ1-6
TGCAGTGCGGGGACAGGGTTCTCCAATTCACCCCTCCACTTT
CSAGTGFSNSPLHF
>-|-|TRBV20-1|TRBJ1-5
TGCAGTGCAGCGCAGGGAAGGGATCAGCCCCAGCATTTT
CSAAQGRDQPQHF
>-|-|TRBV10-3|TRBJ1-6
TGTGCCAGCAGGACAAGCGATAATTCACCCCTCCACTTT
CASRTSDNSPLHF
>TRBD2|-|TRBV2|TRBJ2-5
TGTGCCGCATATAGGCGGGGGAAAGAGACCCAGTACTTC
CAAYRRGKETQYF
>TRBD2|many|TRBV19|TRBJ2-5
TGTGCCAGTAGTTCCCCGGGACTAGCGGGAGGGTTAGAGACCCAGTACTTC
CASSSPGLAGGLETQYF
>-|many|TRBV19|TRBJ2-1
TGTGCCAGTGGATACAATGAGCAGTTCTTC
CASGYNEQFF
>TRBD1|-|TRBV29-1|TRBJ2-1
TGCACCGAGTCACAGGGGGCTTGGAATGAGCAGTTCTTC
CTESQGAWNEQFF
>-|-|TRBV29-1|TRBJ2-5
TGCAGCGTTGAAGGGAGGGGAGGGGGGATCGGGGCAGAGACCCAGTACTTC
CSVEGRGGGIGAETQYF
>TRBD1|few|TRBV29-1|TRBJ1-2
TGCAGCGGTGGACAGGGGGGTGGATATAGCTACACCTTC
CSGGQGGGYSYTF
>TRBD1|many|TRBV12-3/TRBV12-4|TRBJ1-2
TGTGCCAGCAGTTTAACAGGGGTTTCTTTCTACACCTTC
CASSLTGVSFYTF
>TRBD1|many|TRBV20-1|TRBJ2-3
TGCAGTGCTAGCTTGGACAGGCCAAGCACAGATACGCAGTATTTT
CSASLDRPSTDTQYF
>TRBD2|many|TRBV7-2|TRBJ2-1
TGTGCCAGCAGCTTAAGCGGGAGGGCCGACAATGAGCAGTTCTTC
CASSLSGRADNEQFF
>-|few|TRBV7-3|TRBJ2-1
TGTGCCAGCAGCTTAACGGACTCCCTCACCTCCTACAATGAGCAGTTCTTC
CASSLTDSLTSYNEQFF
>TRBD1|-|TRBV11-2|TRBJ1-2
TGTGCCAGCATCTATTGGGACAGGGGGCGTAACTATGGCTACACCTTC
CASIYWDRGRNYGYTF
>TRBD1|-|TRBV19|TRBJ1-2
TGTGCCAGTTCACCGGACAGGGGGCACTATGGCTACACCTTC
CASSPDRGHYGYTF
>-|-|TRBV5-1|TRBJ1-6
TGCGCCAGCAGCTCCTCGGGGGGGACGGGTTCACCCCTCCACTTT
CASSSSGGTGSPLHF
>TRBD1|few|TRBV10-3|TRBJ2-7
TGTGCCATCAAAGGGACAGGGGGCAACGAGCAGTACTTC
CAIKGTGGNEQYF
>-|few|TRBV20-1|TRBJ1-1
TGCAGTGCTAGTATTGGGACGGTTGAAGCTTTCTTT
CSASIGTVEAFF
>TRBD1|-|TRBV11-3|TRBJ2-5
TGTGCCAGCAGCTTAGTGGGACAGGGCATAGGAGAGCAGTACTTC
CASSLVGQGIGEQYF
>TRBD1|few|TRBV28|TRBJ2-7
TGTGCCAGCAGTTCTATTATGGAGCCGGGACAGGACTTCTACGAGCAGTACTTC
CASSSIMEPGQDFYEQYF
>TRBD2|many|TRBV19|TRBJ2-5
TGTGCCAGTAAGGCGGGAGGGCCGGAGACCCAGTACTTC
CASKAGGPETQYF
>TRBD1|-|TRBV6-2/TRBV6-3|TRBJ2-7
TGTGCCAGCAGACCCGACAGGGGGCCCTACTCCTACGAGCAGTACTTC
CASRPDRGPYSYEQYF
>-|many|TRBV3-1|TRBJ1-1
TGTGCCAGCAGCCTTATAGTGAACACTGAAGCTTTCTTT
CASSLIVNTEAFF
>-|-|TRBV29-1|TRBJ1-1
TGCAGCGCCTGGACAGTTCATAACACTGAAGCTTTCTTT
CSAWTVHNTEAFF
>-|-|TRBV24-1|TRBJ1-2
TGTGCCACCAGTGGTGAGGTGAAGGGTAACTATGGCTACACCTTC
CATSGEVKGNYGYTF
>-|-|TRBV20-1|TRBJ2-3
TGCAGTGTTCCCCCTAGTAGGCACGCCACCTCCCTCACAGATACGCAGTATTTT
CSVPPSRHATSLTDTQYF
>-|-|TRBV10-3|TRBJ1-1
TGTGCCATCAGTAGGGGGACATCCAACACTGAAGCTTTCTTT
CAISRGTSNTEAFF
>-|many|TRBV7-9|TRBJ1-1
TGTGCCAGCAGCTTAAACCCTGGCACTGAAGCTTTCTTT
CASSLNPGTEAFF
>TRBD1|-|TRBV7-8|TRBJ2-7
TGTGCCAGCAGGAAACTACAGGGGGCCTACGAGCAGTACTTC
CASRKLQGAYEQYF
>TRBD2|many|TRBV20-1|TRBJ2-5
TGCAGTGTCCGGACTAGCGGGATCGGGGGGCGGGAGACCCAGTACTTC
CSVRTSGIGGRETQYF
>TRBD1|many|TRBV29-1|TRBJ2-5
TGCAGCGTTGAATACGGACAGGGTGGCGGGACCCAGTACTTC
CSVEYGQGGGTQYF
>-|many|TRBV6-1|TRBJ1-2
TGTGCCACCAGACAGGACTATGGCTACACCTTC
CATRQDYGYTF
>-|many|TRBV6-1|TRBJ1-5
TGTGCCAGCAGTGAACATCAGCCCCAGCATTTT
CASSEHQPQHF
>-|-|TRBV2|TRBJ1-2
TGTGCCAGCAGCCAAGACTCGCCGGGGATTCGTGGCTACACCTTC
CASSQDSPGIRGYTF
>TRBD1|many|TRBV11-2|TRBJ1-2
TGTGCCAGCAGCTTAAGGACAGGAGATGGCTACACCTTC
CASSLRTGDGYTF
>-|many|TRBV6-5|TRBJ1-2
TGTGCCAGCAGTTACGGCCAGGGAGGGGGTGGCTACACCTTC
CASSYGQGGGGYTF
>-|-|TRBV24-1|TRBJ1-3
TGTGCCACCTGTGACTCCGGAAACAACATATATTTT
CATCDSGNNIYF
>-|few|TRBV24-1|TRBJ2-7
TGTGCCACCAGTGATTTGACCAGACGATACTTC
CATSDLTRRYF
>TRBD1|-|TRBV25-1|TRBJ1-1
TGTGCGGCGGGACAGGGGGCCAGCACTGAAGCTTTCTTT
CAAGQGASTEAFF
>-|-|TRBV2|TRBJ1-6
TGTGCCAGCAGTGTTGGGCAGGACAATTCACCCCTCCACTTT
CASSVGQDNSPLHF
>TRBD1|-|TRBV5-8|TRBJ2-7
TGTGCCAGCAGCCGGACAGGGGCTGCCTACGAGCAGTACTTC
CASSRTGAAYEQYF
>TRBD1|many|TRBV6-1|TRBJ1-6
TGTGCCAGCAGACAAGACAGGGTCAATTCACCCCTCCACTTT
CASRQDRVNSPLHF
>TRBD1|-|TRBV7-3|TRBJ1-6
TGTGCCAACAGCCCGGGGGACAGGGTGAATTCACCCCTCCACTTT
CANSPGDRVNSPLHF
>TRBD1|many|TRBV19|TRBJ2-1
TGTGCCAGTAGTACCCTCCGGGACAGGGGGCGCAATGAGCAGTTCTTC
CASSTLRDRGRNEQFF
>-|once|TRBV10-3|TRBJ2-3
TGTGCCATCAGGCCCGCCCTTCTAAGCACAGATACGCAGTATTTT
CAIRPALLSTDTQYF
>-|-|TRBV29-1|TRBJ1-1
TGCAGCGTGGACAGTGAAACCTTGAACACTGAAGCTTTCTTT
CSVDSETLNTEAFF
>-|many|TRBV29-1|TRBJ2-1
TGCAGCGTTGGTGCGACGGCGGACAATGAGCAGTTCTTC
CSVGATADNEQFF
>TRBD2|few|TRBV10-3|TRBJ2-1
TGTGCCATCAGCGCTAGCGGGAGCGGCGATGAGCAGTTCTTC
CAISASGSGDEQFF
>-|many|TRBV6-1|TRBJ2-1
TGTGCCAGCACCAACCCCGGGAATGAGCAGTTCTTC
CASTNPGNEQFF
>TRBD1|many|TRBV19|TRBJ2-7
TGTGCCAGTAGTACCCCGGACAGGGCCCACGAGCAGTACTTC
CASSTPDRAHEQYF
>-|-|TRBV10-3|TRBJ2-5
TGTGCCAGCACGGTGCCATCAAGCCGCCCAGAGACCCAGTACTTC
CASTVPSSRPETQYF
>-|-|TRBV7-8|TRBJ1-6
TGTGCCAGCAGTTACGGGACGTCCCTCCACTTT
CASSYGTSLHF
>-|once|TRBV7-6|TRBJ2-3
TGTGCTAGCAGCTTAGGTTGGGTAGATACGCAGTATTTT
CASSLGWVDTQYF
>TRBD1|-|TRBV10-1|TRBJ1-2
TGCGCCAGCAGCCAAGAGAGGGACAGCTTTGCTCATGGCTACACCTTC
CASSQERDSFAHGYTF
>-|few|TRBV6-5|TRBJ1-5
TGTGCCAGCAAGAGGGGGGCCGCTTATAGCAATCAGCCCCAGCATTTT
CASKRGAAYSNQPQHF